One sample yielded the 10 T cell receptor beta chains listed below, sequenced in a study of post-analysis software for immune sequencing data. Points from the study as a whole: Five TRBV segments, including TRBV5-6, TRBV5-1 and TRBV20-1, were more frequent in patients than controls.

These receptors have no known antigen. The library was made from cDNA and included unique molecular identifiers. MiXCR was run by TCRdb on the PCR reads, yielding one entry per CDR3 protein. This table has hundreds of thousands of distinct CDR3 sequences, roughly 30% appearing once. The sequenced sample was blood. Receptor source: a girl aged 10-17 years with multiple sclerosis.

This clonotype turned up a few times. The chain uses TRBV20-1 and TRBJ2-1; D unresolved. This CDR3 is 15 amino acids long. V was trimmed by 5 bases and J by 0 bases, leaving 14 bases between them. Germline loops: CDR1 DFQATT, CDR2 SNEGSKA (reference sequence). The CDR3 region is CSAHGPKRSYNEQFF. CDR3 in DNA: TGCAGTGCTCATGGACCGAAGCGCTCCTACAATGAGCAGTTCTTC.

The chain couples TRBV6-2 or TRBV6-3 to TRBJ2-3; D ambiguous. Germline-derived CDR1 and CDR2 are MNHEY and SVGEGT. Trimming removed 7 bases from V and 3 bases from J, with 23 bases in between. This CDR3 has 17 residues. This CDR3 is CASTQPASGEATDTQYF. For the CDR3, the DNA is TGTGCCAGCACCCAACCTGCCTCTGGTGAGGCGACAGATACGCAGTATTTT.

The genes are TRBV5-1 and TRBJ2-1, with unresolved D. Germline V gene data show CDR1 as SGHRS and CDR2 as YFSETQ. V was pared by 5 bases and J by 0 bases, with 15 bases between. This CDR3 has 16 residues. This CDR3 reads CASRGKDRGSYNEQFF. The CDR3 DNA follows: TGCGCCAGCAGAGGAAAGGACCGAGGCTCCTACAATGAGCAGTTCTTC. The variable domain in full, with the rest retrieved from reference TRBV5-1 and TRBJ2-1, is KAGVTQTPRYLIKTRGQQVTLSCSPISGHRSVSWYQQTPGQGLQFLFEYFSETQRNKGNFPGRFSGRQFSNSRSEMNVSTLELGDSALYLCASRGKDRGSYNEQFFGPGTRLTVL.

CDR3: CASSQTSGGNYGYTF. The CDR3 coding sequence is TGTGCCAGCAGCCAGACCTCGGGGGGTAACTATGGCTACACCTTC. The chain employs TRBV7-2 and TRBJ1-2, with D possibly matching TRBD1 (5 bases). Germline V lookup: CDR1 SGHTA, CDR2 FQGNSA. CDR3 size: 15 residues. V was cut by 5 bases and J by 1 base, with 14 bases left in between.

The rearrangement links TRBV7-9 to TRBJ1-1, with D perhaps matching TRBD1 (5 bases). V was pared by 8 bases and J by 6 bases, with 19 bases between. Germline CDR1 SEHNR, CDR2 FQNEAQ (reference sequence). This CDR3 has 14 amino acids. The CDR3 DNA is TGTGCCAGCCTACCTAGGGGCTCTGTATCTGAAGCTTTCTTT. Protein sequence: CASLPRGSVSEAFF.

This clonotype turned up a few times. The CDR3 DNA reads TGCGCCAGCAGCTCCCTAGGCGGGGGGGCCTTTGAGACCCAGTACTTC. As protein: CASSSLGGGAFETQYF. J is TRBJ2-5 and V is TRBV5-1; 9 bases map to TRBD2. The CDR3 runs to 16 residues. The junction had 11 bases not matched to a gene; V was cut back by 3 bases and J by 5 bases. From germline, CDR1 is SGHRS and CDR2 YFSETQ.

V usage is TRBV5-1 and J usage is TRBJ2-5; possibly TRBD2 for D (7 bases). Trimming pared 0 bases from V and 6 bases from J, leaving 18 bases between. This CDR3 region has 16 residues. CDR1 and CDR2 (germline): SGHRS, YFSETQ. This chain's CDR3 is CASSLVSPEGGKTQYF. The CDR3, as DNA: TGCGCCAGCAGCTTGGTTTCCCCAGAGGGGGGGAAGACCCAGTACTTC.

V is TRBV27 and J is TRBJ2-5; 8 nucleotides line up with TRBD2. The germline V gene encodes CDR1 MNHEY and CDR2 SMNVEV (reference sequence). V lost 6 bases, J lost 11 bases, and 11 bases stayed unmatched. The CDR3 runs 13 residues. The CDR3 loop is CASRPGLAIGQYF. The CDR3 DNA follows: TGTGCCAGCAGGCCAGGACTAGCTATAGGGCAGTACTTC.

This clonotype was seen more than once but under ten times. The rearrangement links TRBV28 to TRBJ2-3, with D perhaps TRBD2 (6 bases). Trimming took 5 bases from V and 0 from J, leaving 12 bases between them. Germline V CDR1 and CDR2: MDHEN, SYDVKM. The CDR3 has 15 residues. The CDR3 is CASSGGDGSTDTQYF. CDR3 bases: TGTGCCAGCAGTGGAGGGGACGGGAGCACAGATACGCAGTATTTT. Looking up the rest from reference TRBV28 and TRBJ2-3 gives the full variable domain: DVKVTQSSRYLVKRTGEKVFLECVQDMDHENMFWYRQDPGLGLRLIYFSYDVKMKEKGDIPEGYSVSREKKERFSLILESASTNQTSMYLCASSGGDGSTDTQYFGPGTRLTVL.

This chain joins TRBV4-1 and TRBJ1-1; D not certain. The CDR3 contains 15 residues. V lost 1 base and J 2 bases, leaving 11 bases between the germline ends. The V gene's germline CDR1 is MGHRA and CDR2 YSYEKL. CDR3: CASSQVDGQNTEAFF. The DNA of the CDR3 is TGCGCCAGCAGCCAAGTTGACGGTCAAAACACTGAAGCTTTCTTT.